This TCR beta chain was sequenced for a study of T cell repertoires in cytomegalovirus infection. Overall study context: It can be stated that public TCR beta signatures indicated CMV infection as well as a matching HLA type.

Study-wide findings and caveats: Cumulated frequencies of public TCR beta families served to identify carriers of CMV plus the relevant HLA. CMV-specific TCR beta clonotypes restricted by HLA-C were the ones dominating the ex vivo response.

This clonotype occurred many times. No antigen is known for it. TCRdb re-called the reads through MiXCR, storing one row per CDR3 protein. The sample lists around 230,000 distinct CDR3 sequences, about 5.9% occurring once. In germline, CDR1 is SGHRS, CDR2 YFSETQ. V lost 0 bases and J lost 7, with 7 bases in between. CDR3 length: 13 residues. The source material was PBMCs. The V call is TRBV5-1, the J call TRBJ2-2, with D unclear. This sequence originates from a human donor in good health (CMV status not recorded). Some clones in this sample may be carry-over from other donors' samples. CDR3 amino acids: CASSLDPGGELFF. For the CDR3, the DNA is TGCGCCAGCAGCTTGGATCCTGGCGGGGAGCTGTTTTTT.